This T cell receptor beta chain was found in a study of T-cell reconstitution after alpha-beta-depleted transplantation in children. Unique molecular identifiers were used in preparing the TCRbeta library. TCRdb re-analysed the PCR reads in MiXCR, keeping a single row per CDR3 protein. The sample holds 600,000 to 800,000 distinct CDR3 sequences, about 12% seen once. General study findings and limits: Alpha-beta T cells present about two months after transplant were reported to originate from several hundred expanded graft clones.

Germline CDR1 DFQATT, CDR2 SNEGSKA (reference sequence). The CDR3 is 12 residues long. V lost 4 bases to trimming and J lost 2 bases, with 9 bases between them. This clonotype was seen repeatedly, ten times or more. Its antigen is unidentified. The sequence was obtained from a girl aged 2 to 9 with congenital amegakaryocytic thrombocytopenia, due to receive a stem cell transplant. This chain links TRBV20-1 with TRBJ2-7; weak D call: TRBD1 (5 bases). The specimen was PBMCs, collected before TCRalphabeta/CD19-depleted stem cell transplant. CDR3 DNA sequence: TGCAGTGCTACACAGGCAACCTACGAGCAGTACTTC. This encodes CSATQATYEQYF.